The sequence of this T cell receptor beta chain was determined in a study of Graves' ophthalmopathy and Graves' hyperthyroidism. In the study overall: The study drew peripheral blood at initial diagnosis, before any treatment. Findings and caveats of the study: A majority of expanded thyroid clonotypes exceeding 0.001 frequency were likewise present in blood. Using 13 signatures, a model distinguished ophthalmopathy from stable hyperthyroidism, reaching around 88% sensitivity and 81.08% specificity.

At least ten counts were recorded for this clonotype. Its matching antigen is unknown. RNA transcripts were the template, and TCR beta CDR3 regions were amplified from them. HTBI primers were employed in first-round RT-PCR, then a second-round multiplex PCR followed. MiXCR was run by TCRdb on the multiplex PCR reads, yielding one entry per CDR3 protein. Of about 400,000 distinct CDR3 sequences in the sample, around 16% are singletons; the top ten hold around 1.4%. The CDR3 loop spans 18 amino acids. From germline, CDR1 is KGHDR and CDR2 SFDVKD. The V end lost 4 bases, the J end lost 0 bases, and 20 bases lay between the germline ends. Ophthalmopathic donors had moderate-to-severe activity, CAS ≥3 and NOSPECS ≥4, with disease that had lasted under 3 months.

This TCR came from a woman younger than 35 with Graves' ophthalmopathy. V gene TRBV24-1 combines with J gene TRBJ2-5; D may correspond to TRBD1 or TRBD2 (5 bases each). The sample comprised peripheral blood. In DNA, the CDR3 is TGTGCCACCAGTGACCCCGGGACCCCCGGCTGGAACCAAGAGACCCAGTACTTC. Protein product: CATSDPGTPGWNQETQYF.